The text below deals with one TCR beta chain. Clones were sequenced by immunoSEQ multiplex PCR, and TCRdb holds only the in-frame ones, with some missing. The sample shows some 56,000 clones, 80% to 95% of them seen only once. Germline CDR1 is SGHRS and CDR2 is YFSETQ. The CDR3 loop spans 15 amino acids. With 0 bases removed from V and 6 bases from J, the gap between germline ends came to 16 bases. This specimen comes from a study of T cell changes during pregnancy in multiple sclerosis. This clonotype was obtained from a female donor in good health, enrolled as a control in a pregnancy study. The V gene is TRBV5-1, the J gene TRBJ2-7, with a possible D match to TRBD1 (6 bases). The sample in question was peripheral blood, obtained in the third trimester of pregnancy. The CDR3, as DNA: TGCGCCAGCAGCTTGGATACAGGGAGAATCGGCGAGCAGTACTTC. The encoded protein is CASSLDTGRIGEQYF.